This entry lists 5 T cell receptor beta chains sequenced from one sample in a study of T-cell memory formation after mild COVID-19. TCRdb re-analysed the 5' RACE reads in MiXCR, keeping a single row per CDR3 protein. The sample lists roughly 260,000 distinct CDR3 sequences; about 17% were seen once. Source material: PBMCs or a T cell subset sorted from them (not recorded which). Receptors originate from a man between 18 and 29 years old who had mild COVID-19 (a few samples of this study predate the infection). Cell type and time point are not known.

This clonotype has just a few counts. J is TRBJ1-6 and V is TRBV2; TRBD1 aligns across 9 bases. Germline V CDR1 and CDR2: SNHLY, FYNNEI. Trimming cost V 8 bases and J 11 bases; bases outside gene matches: 10. The CDR3 has 14 amino acids. The CDR3 sequence is CASRGQGGRTPLHF. CDR3 DNA: TGTGCCAGCCGGGGACAGGGTGGGAGAACACCCCTCCACTTT. Full variable domain (remainder filled in from reference TRBV2 and TRBJ1-6): EPEVTQTPSHQVTQMGQEVILRCVPISNHLYFYWYRQILGQKVEFLVSFYNNEISEKSEIFDDQFSVERPDGSNFTLKIRSTKLEDSAMYFCASRGQGGRTPLHFGNGTRLTVT.

The chain couples TRBV30 to TRBJ1-1; 7 bases fit TRBD1. Germline-derived CDR1 and CDR2 are GTSNPN and SVGIG (reference sequence). The CDR3 loop spans 15 amino acids. The J segment lost 1 base and the V segment lost 0 bases, leaving 5 bases of the junction unmatched. The CDR3 spells CAWSVKGARNTEAFF. DNA of the CDR3: TGTGCCTGGAGTGTAAAGGGGGCTAGGAACACTGAAGCTTTCTTT.

J is TRBJ2-5 and V is TRBV7-6; 7 positions agree with TRBD2. This CDR3 spans 15 amino acids. Trimming removed 2 bases from V and 4 bases from J; junction bases left unmatched: 7. Germline loops: CDR1 SGHVS, CDR2 FNYEAQ. The CDR3, as DNA: TGTGCCAGCAGCTTACGCGCAGGGAGGGGAGAGACCCAGTACTTC. Translation: CASSLRAGRGETQYF.

This clonotype appeared once. This rearrangement joins TRBV6-5 to TRBJ2-7, with 7 bases that match TRBD2. Germline CDR1 is MNHEY and CDR2 is SVGAGI. The CDR3 length is 16 residues. The J segment lost 0 bases and the V segment lost 0 bases, leaving 5 bases of the junction unmatched. DNA of the CDR3: TGTGCCAGCAGTTACTCGATGTCTAGCGGCTCCTACGAGCAGTACTTC. Translation gives CASSYSMSSGSYEQYF.

The chain recombines TRBV5-1 with TRBJ2-1, with TRBD1 matching over 8 bases. CDR1 and CDR2 from the germline V gene are SGHRS and YFSETQ. The CDR3 has 14 residues. The J segment lost 9 bases and the V segment lost 6 bases, leaving 11 bases of the junction unmatched. CDR3: CASNPRTGRVEQFF. CDR3 in DNA: TGCGCCAGCAACCCTCGGACAGGGAGAGTTGAGCAGTTCTTC. The whole variable domain, remainder taken from reference TRBV5-1 and TRBJ2-1, is KAGVTQTPRYLIKTRGQQVTLSCSPISGHRSVSWYQQTPGQGLQFLFEYFSETQRNKGNFPGRFSGRQFSNSRSEMNVSTLELGDSALYLCASNPRTGRVEQFFGPGTRLTVL.